Here is one T cell receptor (beta chain) with its context. Patients at the Seattle site were enrolled during active infection and followed longitudinally. In the original workflow: Amplifying reference gene primers gave estimates of nucleated cell counts. The repertoire was sequenced with immunoSEQ multiplex PCR; TCRdb's copy has only in-frame clones and lacks some. The D gene and trimming were derived from the DNA, and the V and J assignments and clone size from that table. The sample has 300,000 to 350,000 clones, approximately 90% seen once. This specimen comes from a study of blood T cell repertoires in COVID-19. Study-wide context: Acute and convalescent COVID-19 samples came from the United States, Italy and Spain. PBMCs, B-cell-depleted T cells, or T cells were the source of the cDNA or gDNA that made up the material.

After removal of 7 bases from V and 3 bases from J, the junction contained 18 bases not matched to a gene. The CDR3 is 17 amino acids. Germline V gene sequence: CDR1 MDHEN, CDR2 SYDVKM. The clonotype originates from a woman younger than 45 with COVID-19, enrolled during active disease. Source material: peripheral blood. The chain recombines TRBV28 with TRBJ2-7, with 7 bases identical to TRBD1. The CDR3 nucleotides are TGTGCCAGCACCCAGTCCCACAGCCGACAGGGAAACTACGAGCAGTACTTC. Its protein product is CASTQSHSRQGNYEQYF.